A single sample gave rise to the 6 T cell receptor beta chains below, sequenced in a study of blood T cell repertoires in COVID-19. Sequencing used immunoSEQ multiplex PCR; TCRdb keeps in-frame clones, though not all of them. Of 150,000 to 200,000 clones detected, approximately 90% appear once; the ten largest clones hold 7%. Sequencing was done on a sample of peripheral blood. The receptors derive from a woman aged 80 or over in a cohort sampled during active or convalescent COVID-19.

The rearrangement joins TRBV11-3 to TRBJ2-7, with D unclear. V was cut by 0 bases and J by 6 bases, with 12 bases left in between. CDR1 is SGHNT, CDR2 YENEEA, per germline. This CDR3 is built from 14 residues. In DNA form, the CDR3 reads TGTGCCAGCAGCTTAGAGGGTCCAAGAGGCGAGCAGTACTTC. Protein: CASSLEGPRGEQYF.

CDR3 in amino acids: CASSWTSPTRPDTQYF. The CDR3 DNA reads as TGTGCCAGCAGCTGGACTAGCCCAACCCGCCCGGATACGCAGTATTTT. This chain uses TRBV5-5 with TRBJ2-3; 8 nucleotides match TRBD2. This CDR3 comprises 16 residues. Germline CDR1 SGHKS, CDR2 YYEKEE (reference sequence). V lost 3 bases to trimming and J lost 6 bases; unmatched junction nucleotides: 12. The full variable domain, in which reference TRBV5-5 and TRBJ2-3 provide the parts outside the CDR3, is DAGVTQSPTHLIKTRGQQVTLRCSPISGHKSVSWYQQVLGQGPQFIFQYYEKEERGRGNFPDRFSARQFPNYSSELNVNALLLGDSALYLCASSWTSPTRPDTQYFGPGTRLTVL.

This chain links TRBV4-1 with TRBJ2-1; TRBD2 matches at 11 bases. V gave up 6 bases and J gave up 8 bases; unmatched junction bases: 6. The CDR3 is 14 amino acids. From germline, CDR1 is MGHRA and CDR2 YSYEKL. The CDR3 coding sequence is TGCGCCAGCAGGCGACTAGCGGGAATGGATGAGCAGTTCTTC. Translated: CASRRLAGMDEQFF.

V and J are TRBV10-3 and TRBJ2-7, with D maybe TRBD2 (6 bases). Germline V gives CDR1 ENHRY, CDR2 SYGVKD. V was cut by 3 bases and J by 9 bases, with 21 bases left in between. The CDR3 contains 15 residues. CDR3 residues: CAISDRGSGPTGQYF. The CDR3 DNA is TGTGCCATCAGTGACCGCGGTAGCGGACCTACGGGGCAGTACTTC.

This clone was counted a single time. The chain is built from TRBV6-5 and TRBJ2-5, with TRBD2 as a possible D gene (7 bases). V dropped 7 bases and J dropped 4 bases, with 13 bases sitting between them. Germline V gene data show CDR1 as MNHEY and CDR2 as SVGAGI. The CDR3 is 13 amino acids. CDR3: CASTWGGGETQYF. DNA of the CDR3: TGTGCCAGCACCTGGGGGGGCGGAGAGACCCAGTACTTC.

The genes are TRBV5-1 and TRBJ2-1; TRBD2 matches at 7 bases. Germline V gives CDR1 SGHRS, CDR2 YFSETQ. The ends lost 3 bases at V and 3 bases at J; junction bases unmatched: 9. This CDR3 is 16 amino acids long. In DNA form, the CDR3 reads TGCGCCAGCAGCTGGGCGGCGGGAGACGTCTACAATGAGCAGTTCTTC. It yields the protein CASSWAAGDVYNEQFF.